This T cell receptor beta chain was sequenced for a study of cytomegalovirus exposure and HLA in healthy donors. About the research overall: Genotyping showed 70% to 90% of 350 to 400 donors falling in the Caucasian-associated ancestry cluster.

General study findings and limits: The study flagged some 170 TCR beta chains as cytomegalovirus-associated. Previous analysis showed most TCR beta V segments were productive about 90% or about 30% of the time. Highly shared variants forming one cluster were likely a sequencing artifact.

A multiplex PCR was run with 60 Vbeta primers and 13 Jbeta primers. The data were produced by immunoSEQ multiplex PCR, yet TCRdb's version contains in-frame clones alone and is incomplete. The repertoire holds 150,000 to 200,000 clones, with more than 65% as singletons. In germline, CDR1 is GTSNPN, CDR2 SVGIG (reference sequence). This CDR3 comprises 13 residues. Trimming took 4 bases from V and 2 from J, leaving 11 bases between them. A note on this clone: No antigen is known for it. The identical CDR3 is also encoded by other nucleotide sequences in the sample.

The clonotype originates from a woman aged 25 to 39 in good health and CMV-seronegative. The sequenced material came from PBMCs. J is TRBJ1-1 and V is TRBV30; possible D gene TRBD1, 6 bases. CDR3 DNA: TGTGCCTGGACTCGGGGGGCAAACACTGAAGCTTTCTTT. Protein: CAWTRGANTEAFF.